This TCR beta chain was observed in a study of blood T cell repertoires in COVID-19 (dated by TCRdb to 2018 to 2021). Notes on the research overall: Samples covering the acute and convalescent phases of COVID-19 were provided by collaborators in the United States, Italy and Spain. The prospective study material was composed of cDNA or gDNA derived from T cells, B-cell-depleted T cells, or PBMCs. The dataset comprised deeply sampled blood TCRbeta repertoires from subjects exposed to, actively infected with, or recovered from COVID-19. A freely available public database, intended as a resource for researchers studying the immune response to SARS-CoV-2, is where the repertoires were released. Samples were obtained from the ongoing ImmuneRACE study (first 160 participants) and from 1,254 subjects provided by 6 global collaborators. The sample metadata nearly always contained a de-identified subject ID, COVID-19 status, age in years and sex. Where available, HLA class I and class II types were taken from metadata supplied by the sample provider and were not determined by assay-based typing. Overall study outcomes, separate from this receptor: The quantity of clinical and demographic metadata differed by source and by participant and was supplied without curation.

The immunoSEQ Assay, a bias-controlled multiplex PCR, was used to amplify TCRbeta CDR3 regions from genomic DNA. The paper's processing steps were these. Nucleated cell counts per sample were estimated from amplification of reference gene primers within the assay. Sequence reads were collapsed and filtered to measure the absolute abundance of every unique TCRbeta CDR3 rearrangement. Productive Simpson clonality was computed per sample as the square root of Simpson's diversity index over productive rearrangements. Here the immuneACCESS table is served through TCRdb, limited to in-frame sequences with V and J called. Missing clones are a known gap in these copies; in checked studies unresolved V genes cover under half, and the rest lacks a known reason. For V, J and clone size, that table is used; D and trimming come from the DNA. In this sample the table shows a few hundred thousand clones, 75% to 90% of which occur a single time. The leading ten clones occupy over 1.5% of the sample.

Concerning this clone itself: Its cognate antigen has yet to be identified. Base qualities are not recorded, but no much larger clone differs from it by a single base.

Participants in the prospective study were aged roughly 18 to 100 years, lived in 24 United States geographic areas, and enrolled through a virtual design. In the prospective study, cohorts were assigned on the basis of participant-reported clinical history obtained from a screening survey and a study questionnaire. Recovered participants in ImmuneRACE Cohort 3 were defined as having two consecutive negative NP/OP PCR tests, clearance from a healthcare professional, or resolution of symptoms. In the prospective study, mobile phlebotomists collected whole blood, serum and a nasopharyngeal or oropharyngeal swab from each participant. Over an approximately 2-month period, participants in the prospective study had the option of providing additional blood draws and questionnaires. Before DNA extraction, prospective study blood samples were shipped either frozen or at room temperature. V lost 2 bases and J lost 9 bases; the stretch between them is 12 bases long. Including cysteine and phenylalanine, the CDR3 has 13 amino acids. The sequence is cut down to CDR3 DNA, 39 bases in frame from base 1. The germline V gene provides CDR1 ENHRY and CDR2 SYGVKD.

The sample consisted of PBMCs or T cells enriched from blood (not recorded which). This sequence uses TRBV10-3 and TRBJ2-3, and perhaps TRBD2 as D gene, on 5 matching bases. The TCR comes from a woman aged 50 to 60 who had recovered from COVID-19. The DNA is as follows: TGTGCCATCAGTGAGCCCGGACTTGAAACGCAGTATTTT. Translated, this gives CAISEPGLETQYF.